The next 12 T cell receptor beta chains were all read from a single sample in a study of kidney transplant recipient with SARS-CoV-2 infection. TCRdb fed the reads into MiXCR, producing one record per CDR3 protein. The table lists under 250,000 distinct CDR3 sequences, more than 25% of them singletons. Specimen: a blood sample, collected at baseline and around day 120 from a kidney transplant recipient. All receptors come from a male patient aged 25-45 years who had COVID-19 and was a kidney transplant recipient. The graft donor may account for some of the T cells.

This clonotype was observed many times. This chain joins TRBV11-2 and TRBJ2-5, with 9 bases identical to TRBD1. This CDR3 is 15 amino acids long. V gave up 4 bases and J gave up 4 bases; unmatched junction bases: 7. Germline V CDR1 and CDR2: SGHAT, FQNNGV. CDR3 sequence: CASSSYTGGVETQYF. The CDR3 nucleotides are TGTGCCAGCAGCTCATACACAGGGGGCGTAGAGACCCAGTACTTC.

On this clonotype itself: A read error may be the cause here, since a much bigger clone is one base away. The chain carries TRBV16 and TRBJ1-2; D unclear. The CDR3 extends over 17 amino acids. The germline gives CDR1 KGHSY, CDR2 FQNENV. The CDR3 is CANSLTTVVRKTYGYTF. DNA for the CDR3: TGTGCCAACAGCCTAACAACGGTCGTTAGAAAGACCTATGGCTACACCTTC.

This clonotype has ten or more counts. V is TRBV28 and J is TRBJ1-2; perhaps TRBD1 as D (6 bases). The CDR3 extends over 14 amino acids. V was trimmed by 8 bases and J by 0 bases, leaving 13 bases between them. Looked up from germline, CDR1 is MDHEN and CDR2 is SYDVKM. The CDR3 is CASPYRATNYGYTF. The DNA for the CDR3 is TGTGCCAGCCCCTACAGGGCGACTAACTATGGCTACACCTTC.

In its sample, this clonotype was seen once. An end of the junction does not agree with germline; a read error may underlie this. This rearrangement joins TRBV6-4 to TRBJ2-1, with TRBD2 matching over 10 bases. The CDR3 has 14 residues. Per the germline V gene, CDR1 is MRHNA and CDR2 is SNTAGT. CDR3 nucleotides: TGTGCCAGCAGTGGACTAGCGGGCAACAATGGGCAGTTCTTC. Translated, it gives CASSGLAGNNGQFF.

The chain carries TRBV12-2 and TRBJ1-2. TRBV12-2 is marked as a pseudogene. This CDR3 is 17 amino acids long. CDR3 region: CASRYYTTPRKTYGYTF. The CDR3 DNA reads TGTGCAAGTCGCTACTATACGACTCCACGAAAGACCTATGGCTACACCTTC.

This rearrangement joins TRBV12-3 or TRBV12-4 to TRBJ2-3; 10 bases map to TRBD1. The CDR3 has 16 amino acids. After removal of 3 bases from V and 4 bases from J, the junction contained 7 bases not matched to a gene. CDR3 protein: CASSFATGGIADTQYF. In DNA, the CDR3 is TGTGCCAGCAGTTTCGCGACAGGGGGCATCGCAGATACGCAGTATTTT.

In this sample, this clonotype turned up many times. V and J are TRBV9 and TRBJ2-7, with 16 bases fitting TRBD2. This CDR3 contains 14 residues. Unmatched junction bases numbered 4, after V lost 4 bases and J lost 9 bases. Germline assignment: CDR1 SGDLS and CDR2 YYNGEE. CDR3 coding DNA: TGTGCCAGCAGCCTCGGGACTAGCGGGAGGGCGCAGTACTTC. Translating gives CASSLGTSGRAQYF.

With respect to this clonotype: Being one base from a much bigger clone, this may be a read error. The chain is built from TRBV19 and TRBJ1-5; 7 bases align to TRBD1. CDR3 size: 16 residues. CDR1 and CDR2 from the germline V gene are LNHDA and SQIVND (reference sequence). Here the CDR3 reads CASSVRQGDSSQPQHF. The CDR3, as DNA: TGTGCCAGTAGTGTTAGACAGGGAGATAGCAGTCAGCCCCAGCATTTT.

As for this clonotype: A much larger clone differs by one base, so this may be a read error. The chain combines TRBV6-6 with TRBJ2-7, with D unclear. Germline V gene sequence: CDR1 MNHNY, CDR2 SVGAGI (reference sequence). The CDR3 sequence is 13 residues long. The CDR3 nucleotides read TGTGCCAGCAGTTTCGCCGACACCTACGAGCAGTGCTTC. Its translation is CASSFADTYEQCF.

This clonotype came up many times. The chain employs TRBV7-4 and TRBJ1-2, with unresolved D. CDR1 and CDR2 from the germline V gene are SGHVT and SQSDAQ. Trimming took off 2 bases at V and 4 bases at J, with 20 bases between the two ends. The CDR3 is made up of 17 amino acids. The CDR3 nucleotides read TGTGCCAGCAGCTTATCAGGTTCAGCTCGAAAGACCTATGGCTACACCTTC. It codes for CASSLSGSARKTYGYTF.

This clonotype has at least ten counts. The chain links TRBV11-3 to TRBJ1-2; D not resolved. Trimming shortened V by 5 bases and J by 4 bases, and 23 bases separated the two germline ends. The CDR3 contains 17 residues. CDR1 is SGHNT, CDR2 YENEEA, per germline. As DNA, the CDR3 is TGTGCCAGCAGCACTCCAACCGATCTCGGAAAGACCTATGGCTACACCTTC. This codes for CASSTPTDLGKTYGYTF.

This chain connects TRBV20-1 to TRBJ2-3; 12 positions agree with TRBD1. With V trimmed by 4 bases and J by 3 bases, 14 bases remained unmatched. There are 18 residues in the CDR3. Germline V CDR1 and CDR2: DFQATT, SNEGSKA (reference sequence). The CDR3 nucleotides read TGCAGTGCTACCCGGGACAGGGGGCCGTCGGGGCGGACAGATACGCAGTATTTT. Translated, it gives CSATRDRGPSGRTDTQYF.